Listed below are T cell receptor beta chains from one sample, sequenced in a study of beta chain features in type 1 diabetes. Sequencing was performed with immunoSEQ multiplex PCR; in TCRdb, only in-frame clones are kept and a portion is missing. This table has about 280,000 clones, about 15% appearing once. Specimen: naive CD4+ T cells from blood. The receptor set was obtained from a man between 18 and 29 years old with type 1 diabetes. Each CDR3 is given with its conserved first and last residue. D genes are given only for firm matches. Rows give clone size only sometimes, using once, few, many, or a class for an expanded clone.

J: TRBJ1-5
V: TRBV28
length: 14
D: -
size: -
CDR3: CASSGGTDNQPQHF
DNA: TGTGCCAGCAGCGGGGGGACGGACAATCAGCCCCAGCATTTT

J: TRBJ2-5
V: TRBV7-2
length: 19
D: -
size: few
CDR3: CASSRVGRSRGRYEETQYF
DNA: TGTGCCAGCAGCCGAGTCGGGCGTAGCAGGGGGAGGTACGAAGAGACCCAGTACTTC

J: TRBJ1-2
V: TRBV30
length: 13
D: -
size: -
CDR3: CAWGWSGSYGYTF
DNA: TGTGCCTGGGGCTGGTCGGGGAGTTATGGCTACACCTTC

J: TRBJ2-2
V: TRBV5-1
length: 18
D: TRBD2
size: few
CDR3: CASSLSRTSFQGTGELFF
DNA: TGCGCCAGCAGCTTGTCCCGGACTAGTTTCCAAGGCACCGGGGAGCTGTTTTTT

J: TRBJ1-5
V: TRBV19
length: 13
D: TRBD1
size: few
CDR3: CASQLQGVPPQHF
DNA: TGTGCCAGTCAATTGCAGGGGGTGCCGCCCCAGCATTTT

J: TRBJ1-1
V: TRBV11-2
length: 14
D: -
size: -
CDR3: CASSLDTTGRGAFF
DNA: TGTGCCAGCAGCTTAGATACCACAGGGCGTGGAGCTTTCTTT

J: TRBJ2-1
V: TRBV4-1
length: 16
D: -
size: few
CDR3: CASSHHTGAGRNEQFF
DNA: TGCGCCAGCAGCCATCATACAGGGGCGGGAAGAAATGAGCAGTTCTTC

J: TRBJ2-7
V: TRBV4-3
length: 16
D: -
size: -
CDR3: CASSHKKRGFTYEQYF
DNA: TGCGCCAGCAGCCATAAGAAAAGGGGGTTCACCTACGAGCAGTACTTC

J: TRBJ2-2
V: TRBV6-5
length: 15
D: -
size: -
CDR3: CASSYTGWDTGELFF
DNA: TGTGCCAGCAGTTATACAGGGTGGGACACCGGGGAGCTGTTTTTT

J: TRBJ1-2
V: TRBV9
length: 14
D: -
size: -
CDR3: CASSVGNRNYGYTF
DNA: TGTGCCAGCAGCGTGGGCAACAGGAACTATGGCTACACCTTC

J: TRBJ2-7
V: TRBV29-1
length: 14
D: TRBD1
size: once
CDR3: CSVGGGQGGDEQYF
DNA: TGCAGCGTTGGCGGGGGACAGGGAGGCGACGAGCAGTACTTC

J: TRBJ1-5
V: TRBV5-1
length: 14
D: -
size: few
CDR3: CASSPQGNPQPQHF
DNA: TGCGCCAGCAGCCCCCAGGGAAACCCTCAGCCCCAGCATTTT

J: TRBJ1-1
V: TRBV7-2
length: 14
D: -
size: -
CDR3: CASNRDTMNTEAFF
DNA: TGTGCCAGCAACCGGGACACCATGAACACTGAAGCTTTCTTT

J: TRBJ2-1
V: TRBV2
length: 14
D: -
size: -
CDR3: CASSEASERVEQFF
DNA: TGTGCCAGCAGTGAAGCGTCGGAGCGCGTGGAGCAGTTCTTC